This TCR beta chain emerged from a study of Ad26.COV2.S vaccination and SARS-CoV-2 variants. Trimming stripped 8 bases from V and 0 bases from J, with 10 bases between. Germline CDR1 and CDR2: MNHEY and SVGAGI. The CDR3 spans 13 residues. Libraries were prepared by immunoSEQ multiplex PCR; TCRdb keeps only in-frame clonotypes and omits some of them. The data show 380,000 or so clones, with approximately 90% seen just once and approximately 5% held by the top ten. Treatment meaning: roughly 18 received Ad26.COV2.S at low or high dose, single or two shots; 5 received placebo; per-sample allocation not given. Material that was analyzed had been drawn on day 63 after the first vaccine or placebo injection.

This TCR came from a person aged 18-60 years who received the Ad26.COV2.S COVID-19 vaccine or a placebo. The sample here was peripheral blood, taken in a trial of Ad26.COV2.S vaccine versus placebo. The chain is built from TRBV6-5 and TRBJ1-1, with no clear D. The CDR3 reads CASGGIMNTEAFF. The CDR3 DNA sequence: TGTGCCAGCGGAGGCATAATGAACACTGAAGCTTTCTTT.